This T cell receptor beta chain was retrieved from a study of T cell responses to AZD1222 COVID-19 vaccine. This table comes from immunoSEQ multiplex PCR, and its TCRdb copy is limited to in-frame clones, with some not included. The sample shows approximately 64,000 clones, over 80% of them seen only once. CDR3 length: 17 amino acids. Per the germline V gene, CDR1 is MDHEN and CDR2 is SYDVKM. V shed 6 bases and J 5 bases; nucleotides not matched to a gene: 8. The source material was peripheral blood, sampled on day 0 of AZD1222 vaccination. This chain links TRBV28 with TRBJ2-2; 14 nucleotides agree with TRBD2. This receptor was identified in an adult in good health. The CDR3 DNA reads TGTGCCAGCAGCCCGGGACTAGCGGGGGAAGGGACCGGGGAGCTGTTTTTT. Translating gives CASSPGLAGEGTGELFF.